This paragraph reports one T cell receptor (beta chain). Seattle patients were enrolled during active infection and followed longitudinally. This entry is derived from a study of blood T cell repertoires in COVID-19. Study information: The United States, Italy and Spain supplied acute and convalescent COVID-19 samples. PBMCs, B-cell-depleted T cells, or T cells were the source of the cDNA or gDNA that made up the material.

In the authors' methods: Scientists estimated how many nucleated cells there were by amplifying reference gene primers. Here immunoSEQ multiplex PCR was the method, and the copy in TCRdb shows in-frame clones only, minus some. V, J and clone size were drawn from that table, and D and trimming were deduced from the DNA. The sample holds 300,000 to 450,000 clones, about 90% seen once. The TCR comes from a woman aged 25-40 years with COVID-19, enrolled during active disease. The sequenced sample was peripheral blood.

Here the CDR3 DNA reads TGTGCCAGCAGGGACAGGGGGTATCTTGAAGCTTTCTTT. It specifies CASRDRGYLEAFF. The V and J genes are TRBV2 and TRBJ1-1; the match to TRBD1 covers 10 bases. This CDR3 comprises 13 residues. Germline V lookup: CDR1 SNHLY, CDR2 FYNNEI. The trim removed 6 bases at V and 7 bases at J, leaving 5 bases unmatched.